This TCR beta chain was captured in a study of CD8 T cells in ankylosing spondylitis. Study-level findings and limits: Reportedly, matched ankylosing spondylitis synovial fluid was significantly enriched for disease-linked clones.

This clonotype has a handful of counts. The antigen is not known. Libraries of TCR beta came from quantitative 5'-RACE with molecular barcodes. Each CDR3 protein gets one entry after TCRdb re-called the 5' RACE reads with MiXCR. Of about 280,000 distinct CDR3 sequences in the sample, 15% to 25% were seen once. Sequencing was carried out using blood, either unsorted or a sorted T cell fraction (not recorded which). The source of this sequence is a male donor with ankylosing spondylitis or in good health (not recorded which).

In DNA, the CDR3 is TGTGCCAGCAGTTCCAGGACAGGGCTCGGCTACACCTTC. Its protein is CASSSRTGLGYTF. J is TRBJ1-2 and V is TRBV12-3 or TRBV12-4, with 8 bases fitting TRBD1. V lost 4 bases to trimming and J lost 8 bases; unmatched junction nucleotides: 6. The CDR3 covers 13 residues.